This TCR beta chain appears in the sequencing data of a study of T cell responses to AZD1222 COVID-19 vaccine. Findings and caveats of the study: Targeting of unmutated variant regions was reportedly seen in nearly half of spike-specific TCRs. At baseline, seropositivity was found in only six AZD1222 recipients. Increases in Spike-specific TCR breadth and depth were seen after two AZD1222 doses.

In the case of this clone: Its antigen is still unknown.

After removal of 4 bases from V and 4 bases from J, the junction contained 7 bases not matched to a gene. Per germline, CDR1 SGHRS and CDR2 YFSETQ. This CDR3 has 14 amino acids. The method was immunoSEQ multiplex PCR; TCRdb's version includes in-frame clones alone and lacks a portion of them. The table has around 83,000 clones, roughly 82% seen once. The chain is built from TRBV5-1 and TRBJ1-2, with TRBD1 identical over 7 bases. This specimen was peripheral blood, taken on day 0 of AZD1222 vaccination. The sequence came from an adult in good health. CDR3 residues: CASSPPGQLYGYTF. CDR3 sequence (DNA): TGCGCCAGCAGCCCACCGGGACAGCTCTATGGCTACACCTTC. Drawing the rest from reference TRBV5-1 and TRBJ1-2, the complete variable domain is KAGVTQTPRYLIKTRGQQVTLSCSPISGHRSVSWYQQTPGQGLQFLFEYFSETQRNKGNFPGRFSGRQFSNSRSEMNVSTLELGDSALYLCASSPPGQLYGYTFGSGTRLTVV.